This TCR beta chain was retrieved from a study of cytotoxic CD8 clonotypes in ibrutinib-treated CLL. Study at large: The patients comprised 10 to 12 relapsed/refractory and approximately 16 treatment-naive cases, about 18 IGHV unmutated. Mean per-sample yields comprised 255,043 productive templates and tens of thousands of productive rearrangements. General study points: Baseline clonality was higher than in age-matched healthy donors and moved in step with circulating CD8+ T-cell counts. Baseline levels were approached again at progression, after clonality had risen at ibrutinib response.

The method was immunoSEQ multiplex PCR; TCRdb's version includes in-frame clones alone and lacks a portion of them. The data contain over 140,000 clones, 80% of them singletons. This clone was seen a handful of times. Its specificity is not known. Sequences were derived from PBMCs, sampled after 36 months of ibrutinib treatment. The sequence came from a human donor with chronic lymphocytic leukemia.

CDR3 sequence reads: CASSFDRSYEQYF. The CDR3 DNA reads as TGTGCCAGCAGCTTCGACAGAAGCTACGAGCAGTACTTC. V is TRBV7-9 and J is TRBJ2-7; maybe TRBD1 (5 bases). Trimming removed 3 bases at V and 3 bases at J, with 9 bases between. The CDR3 contains 13 residues. The germline V gene encodes CDR1 SEHNR and CDR2 FQNEAQ (reference sequence).